A single TCR beta chain is shown here with its context. What antigen it recognizes has not been identified. Qualities for individual bases were not recorded, and no much larger clone is one base off. The data derive from a study of cytomegalovirus exposure and HLA in healthy donors (TCRdb year 2017). Looking at the study overall: An earlier analysis of a few hundred of the donors reported under 300 Gb of sequence data and 117 million unique TCR beta sequences obtained from around 190 million T cells. An early release covering roughly 600 HLA-typed donors comprised approximately 290 gigabases of sequencing data and around 85 million unique TCR sequences. Among the roughly 370 genotyped donors, around 81% belonged to the genetic ancestry cluster associated with self-reported Caucasian donors. The aim of the study was to test whether cataloging public T cell receptors could identify signatures of past pathogen exposure. Using immunosequencing, the study profiled T cell repertoires from fewer than 700 subjects and related those repertoires to cytomegalovirus serostatus. Besides the first cohort of more than 650 subjects, a separate validation cohort made up of over a hundred different subjects was used. To predict cytomegalovirus infection status, the study brought together high-throughput TCR immunosequencing, statistical association of individual TCRs with disease status, and machine learning. A later analysis re-analyzed previously published TCR beta repertoires from about 600 donors and added high-resolution HLA genotyping to study TCR occurrence patterns. In the later analysis, no new phenotypic data were used to find candidate immune exposures; instead, reliance was placed on TCR beta sequences and their occurrence across donors. In an earlier analysis of about 590 of the donors, high-throughput TCR beta sequencing was used to judge whether each TCR beta V gene segment behaved as functional or pseudogenic. Donor age, sex, ethnicity and CMV serostatus were compiled together with the repertoire data. In a later genetic analysis, genome-wide SNP genotypes for about 55% of the roughly 700 donors were used, and that subset was treated as a discovery cohort. All discovery cohort repertoires had been generated on a single sequencing platform. Class I and class II HLA loci were covered by the typing at four-digit resolution. Typing coverage differed by locus: A, B, C, DRB1 and DQB1 were typed in roughly 620-630 donors, DQA1 in approximately 520, DPA1 in around 610, and DPB1 in around 440. Roughly 5 DR-DQ haplotypes were treated as single units for association and clustering because of strong linkage in the cohort. Among about 360 genotyped donors of the cohort, an average of approximately 240,000 unique TCR beta nucleotide sequences were sequenced per donor, around a sixth of them non-productive.

The paper's findings and limits, for the study overall: Compared with equally common non-associated chains, HLA-associated TCR beta chains in a later analysis were more clonally expanded and had lower generation probabilities. A cluster of highly shared sequence variants was judged likely to represent a technical artifact of the sequencing pipeline. Correlated functional status among segregating V segments might reflect linkage disequilibrium, but an unknown experimental factor could not be ruled out. A few of the identified cytomegalovirus-associated TCR beta chains were confirmed in vitro to be specific for cytomegalovirus antigens. A further reported finding was that TCR beta sequences accurately predicted the HLA-A and HLA-B alleles for most subjects in the first cohort. A later analysis found that TCR association rates varied across HLA loci, with DRB1 alleles showing the most associated TCRs and HLA-C alleles the fewest. Only TCR beta chains were sequenced in this cohort, and the absence of alpha or paired-chain data limited detectable features. The study gave a list of 150 to 200 TCR beta chains associated with cytomegalovirus. Several of the top co-occurrence clusters appeared to be linked to parvovirus B19, influenza, CMV and Epstein-Barr virus, according to a later analysis. While some public TCRs were present in many individuals, most TCR sequences turned up only very rarely across donors. When HLA alleles, especially DR and DQ, strongly co-occurred, TCR associations were difficult to assign to individual alleles. Because the 87-base-pair reads could not distinguish some IMGT-functional V segments, including TRBV6-2 and TRBV6-3, those segments were excluded. According to a later genetic analysis, donors in an Asian-associated ancestry cluster had fewer N-insertions in productive TCRs than the approximately 650-donor mean. Most CMV-associated TCR beta chains appeared to be HLA-restricted in a later analysis, and the HLA associations seemed to be driven largely by CMV exposure. The classifier was reported to diagnose cytomegalovirus status with high specificity and sensitivity in both the original and validation cohorts. At a false discovery rate of 0.05, a later analysis linked 16,951 TCR beta sequences to specific HLA alleles. Roughly uniform sequencing depth across donors was assumed in presence/absence analyses, although this assumption may not hold. Broadly in line with IMGT annotations, most TCR beta V segments showed up in productive rearrangements about 90% or about 30% of the time in an earlier analysis of 587 of the donors. The authors suggested that the approach could potentially be extended to other disease states and immunological phenotypes. Because HLA typing was missing for some donors at each locus, association tests included only the typed subset. For the cohort, immune exposure information was limited to CMV serostatus. The earlier analysis of about 600 of the donors excluded 15 to 20 rarely observed V segments, including chromosome 9 orphons, because counts were too low. An association between a missense DCLRE1C variant and V-gene and J-gene trimming of TCR beta chains was found in a later genetic analysis and replicated in an independent cohort.

The library was obtained by the immunoSEQ multiplex PCR assay. A mixture of 60 forward primers for TCR Vbeta segments and 13 reverse primers for TCR Jbeta segments was used in the multiplex PCR. Amplification of the CDR3 region of rearranged TCR beta genes was performed with a multiplex PCR assay on genomic DNA. On the Illumina HiSeq System, the amplified TCR beta libraries were sequenced as 87-base-pair reads. The paper's processing steps were these. In a later analysis, tens of millions of unique TCR beta chains were counted across the 650 to 700 repertoires, and about 9.9 million of these chains were shared by at least two donors. To remove PCR and sequencing errors, raw reads were error-corrected and collapsed into unique sequences using a nearest-neighbor algorithm that merged closely related sequences. To assign V, D and J gene segments, CDR3 sequences were aligned to IMGT reference sequences. Each retained sequence needed at least a six-nucleotide match to both a V gene segment and a J gene segment. A rearrangement counted as productive if the CDR3 had no stop codons and remained in frame with V and J, and every other rearrangement counted as non-productive. CDR3 was defined by IMGT convention, running from the second conserved V-encoded cysteine to the conserved J-encoded phenylalanine. The earlier analysis of roughly 590 of the donors excluded any sequence lacking an unambiguous match to a single V gene segment. In an earlier analysis of a few hundred of the donors, V segments were called functional above 56.7% productive rearrangements and were called segregating when the between-donor standard deviation exceeded 5%. A statistical classification framework was developed to diagnose cytomegalovirus status using the catalog of TCR beta chain sequences. In a later analysis, V and J genes were assigned by comparing TCR nucleotide sequences against IMGT/GENE-DB human TR gene sequences. A later analysis assigned CDR3 sequences and most-parsimonious VDJ recombination scenarios with the TCRdist pipeline. A later analysis defined each TCR beta chain by its CDR3 amino acid sequence plus V-gene family, and excluded reads lacking a unique V-gene family. In a later analysis, 500 to 650 highly shared, low-generation-probability nucleotide sequences were removed to address suspected cross-contamination and a sequencing artifact. In a later analysis, a clonal expansion index was calculated for each public chain from normalized within-repertoire ranks of inferred template counts. In a later analysis, generation probabilities were computed with a VDJ recombination model fitted to out-of-frame rearrangements, and the resulting probabilities were checked against IGoR. A later analysis scored TCR-TCR, TCR-HLA and TCR-CMV co-occurrence with hypergeometric tests, applying a repertoire-size bias correction to TCR pairs. To estimate false discovery rates, a later analysis permuted the HLA or CMV assignments 20 times. In a later analysis, co-occurring TCRs were grouped using DBSCAN, and TCRdist sequence similarity was added for clustering within HLA-allele-positive subsets. For co-occurrence clustering, repertoires with fewer than 30,000 or more than 120,000 public chains were excluded, along with about five repertoires with anomalous nucleotide sharing. The source is immuneACCESS, and TCRdb retained only in-frame sequences with V and J called. Part of the clones is not carried over; for the studies checked, unresolved V genes explain less than half of this, and the remainder is unexplained. D and trimming were read from the DNA, whereas the V and J calls and clone size are those reported in that table. The table for this sample lists roughly 100,000 clones; about four fifths of them were counted only once. Of the sample, roughly 2% is held by the ten largest clones.

The CDR3 contains 15 residues, cysteine and phenylalanine counted. CDR3 DNA is the only sequence kept; it has 45 bases, read in frame from the first base. V is reduced by 0 bases and J by 2 bases, leaving a spacing of 9 bases between them. From a lookup of the germline V gene, CDR1 and CDR2 are SGDLS and YYNGEE. The cohort comprised 666 healthy bone marrow donors. At the time of sampling, every cohort member was nominally healthy, though immune exposures that went unrecorded were likely present. The donor was CMV seronegative and was included in the group of a few hundred seronegative cohort members. Every donor gave a peripheral blood sample, and the peripheral blood mononuclear cells from that sample were used for TCR beta sequencing. The Qiagen DNeasy Blood Extraction Kit was used to extract genomic DNA from the blood cell samples.

The rearrangement joined TRBV9 to TRBJ1-3; TRBD1 could be the D gene, as 5 bases match. This clonotype was sampled from a woman aged 35 to 49 in good health and CMV-seronegative. Sequenced input: PBMCs. The CDR3 protein is CASSVDDSTGNTIYF. The sequence in DNA is TGTGCCAGCAGCGTAGATGACAGTACTGGAAACACCATATATTTT. The CDR3, completed at both ends by the reference TRBV9 and TRBJ1-3 genes, gives the full variable domain DSGVTQTPKHLITATGQRVTLRCSPRSGDLSVYWYQQSLDQGLQFLIQYYNGEERAKGNILERFSAQQFPDLHSELNLSSLELGDSALYFCASSVDDSTGNTIYFGEGSWLTVV.